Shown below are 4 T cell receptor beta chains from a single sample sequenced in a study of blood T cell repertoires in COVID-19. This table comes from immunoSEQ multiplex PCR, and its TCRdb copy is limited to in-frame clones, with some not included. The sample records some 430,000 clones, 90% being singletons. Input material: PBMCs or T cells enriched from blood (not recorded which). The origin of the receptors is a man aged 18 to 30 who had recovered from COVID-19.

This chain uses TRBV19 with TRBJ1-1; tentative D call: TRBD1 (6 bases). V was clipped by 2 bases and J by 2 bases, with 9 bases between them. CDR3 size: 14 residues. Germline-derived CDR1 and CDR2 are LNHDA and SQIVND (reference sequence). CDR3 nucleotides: TGTGCCAGTAGTATATCACAGGGAAACACTGAAGCTTTCTTT. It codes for CASSISQGNTEAFF.

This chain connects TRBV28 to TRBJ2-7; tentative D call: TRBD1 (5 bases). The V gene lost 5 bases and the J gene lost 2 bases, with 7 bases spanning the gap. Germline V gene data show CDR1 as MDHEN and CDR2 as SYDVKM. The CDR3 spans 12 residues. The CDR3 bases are TGTGCCAGCAGTCAGGGAACCTACGAGCAGTACTTC. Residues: CASSQGTYEQYF. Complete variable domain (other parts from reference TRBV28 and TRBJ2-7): DVKVTQSSRYLVKRTGEKVFLECVQDMDHENMFWYRQDPGLGLRLIYFSYDVKMKEKGDIPEGYSVSREKKERFSLILESASTNQTSMYLCASSQGTYEQYFGPGTRLTVT.

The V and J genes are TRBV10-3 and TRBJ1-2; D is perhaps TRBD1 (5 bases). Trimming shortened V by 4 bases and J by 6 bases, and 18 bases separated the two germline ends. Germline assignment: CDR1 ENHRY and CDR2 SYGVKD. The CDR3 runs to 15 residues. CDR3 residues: CAISGYAGENDGYTF. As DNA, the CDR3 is TGTGCCATCAGTGGATACGCGGGGGAAAACGATGGCTACACCTTC.

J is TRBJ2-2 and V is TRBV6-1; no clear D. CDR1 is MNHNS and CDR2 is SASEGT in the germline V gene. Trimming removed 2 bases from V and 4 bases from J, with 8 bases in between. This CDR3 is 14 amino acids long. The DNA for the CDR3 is TGTGCCAGCAGTGAAACAGCCTCCACCGGGGAGCTGTTTTTT. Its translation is CASSETASTGELFF.